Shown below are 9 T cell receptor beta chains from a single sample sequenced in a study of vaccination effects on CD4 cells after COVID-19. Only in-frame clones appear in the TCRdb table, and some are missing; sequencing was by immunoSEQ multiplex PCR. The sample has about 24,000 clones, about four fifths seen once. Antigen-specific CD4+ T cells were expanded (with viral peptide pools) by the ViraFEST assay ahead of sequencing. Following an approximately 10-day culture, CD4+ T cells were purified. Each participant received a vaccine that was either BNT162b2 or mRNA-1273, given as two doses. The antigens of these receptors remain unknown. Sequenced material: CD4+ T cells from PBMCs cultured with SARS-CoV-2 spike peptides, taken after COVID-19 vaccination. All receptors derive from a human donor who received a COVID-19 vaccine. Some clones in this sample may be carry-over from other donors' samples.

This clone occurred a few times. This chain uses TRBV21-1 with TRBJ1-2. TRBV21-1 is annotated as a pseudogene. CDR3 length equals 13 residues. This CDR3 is CASSAAAHYGYTF. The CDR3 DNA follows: TGTGCCAGCAGCGCCGCAGCGCACTATGGCTACACCTTC.

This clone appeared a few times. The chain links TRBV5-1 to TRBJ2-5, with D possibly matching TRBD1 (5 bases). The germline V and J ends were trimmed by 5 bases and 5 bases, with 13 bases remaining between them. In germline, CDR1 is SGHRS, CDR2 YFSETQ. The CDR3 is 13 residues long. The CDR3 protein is CASRGESGETQYF. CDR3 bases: TGCGCCAGCAGAGGGGAATCTGGGGAGACCCAGTACTTC.

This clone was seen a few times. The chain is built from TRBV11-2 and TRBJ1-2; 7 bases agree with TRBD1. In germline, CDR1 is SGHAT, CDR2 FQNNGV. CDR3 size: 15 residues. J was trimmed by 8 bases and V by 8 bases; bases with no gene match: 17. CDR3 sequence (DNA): TGTGCCAGCCGTCACCTATCCGACAGGGTGGAGGGCTACACCTTC. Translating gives CASRHLSDRVEGYTF.

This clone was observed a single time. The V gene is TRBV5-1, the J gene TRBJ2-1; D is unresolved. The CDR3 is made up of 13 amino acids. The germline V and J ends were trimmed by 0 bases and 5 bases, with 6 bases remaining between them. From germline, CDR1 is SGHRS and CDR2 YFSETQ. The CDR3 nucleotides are TGCGCCAGCAGCTTGGTCCCCGACAATGAGCAGTTCTTC. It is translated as CASSLVPDNEQFF.

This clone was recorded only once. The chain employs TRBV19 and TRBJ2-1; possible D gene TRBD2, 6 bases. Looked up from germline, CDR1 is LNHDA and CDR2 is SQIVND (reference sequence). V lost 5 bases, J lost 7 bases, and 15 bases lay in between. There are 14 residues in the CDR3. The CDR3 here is CASSVDGGYNEQFF. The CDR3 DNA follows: TGTGCCAGTAGTGTGGACGGAGGGTATAATGAGCAGTTCTTC.

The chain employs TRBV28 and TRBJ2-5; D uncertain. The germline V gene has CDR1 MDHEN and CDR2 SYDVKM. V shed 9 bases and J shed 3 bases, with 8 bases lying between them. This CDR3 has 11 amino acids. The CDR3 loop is CASSYKETQYF. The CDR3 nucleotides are TGTGCCAGTTCCTATAAAGAGACCCAGTACTTC. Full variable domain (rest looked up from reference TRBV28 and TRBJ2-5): DVKVTQSSRYLVKRTGEKVFLECVQDMDHENMFWYRQDPGLGLRLIYFSYDVKMKEKGDIPEGYSVSREKKERFSLILESASTNQTSMYLCASSYKETQYFGPGTRLLVL.

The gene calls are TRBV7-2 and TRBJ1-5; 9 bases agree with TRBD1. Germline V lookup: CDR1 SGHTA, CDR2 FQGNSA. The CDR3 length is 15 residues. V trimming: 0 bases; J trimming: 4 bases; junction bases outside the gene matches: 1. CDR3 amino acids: CASSLATGGNQPQHF. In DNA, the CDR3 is TGTGCCAGCAGCTTAGCGACAGGGGGGAATCAGCCCCAGCATTTT.

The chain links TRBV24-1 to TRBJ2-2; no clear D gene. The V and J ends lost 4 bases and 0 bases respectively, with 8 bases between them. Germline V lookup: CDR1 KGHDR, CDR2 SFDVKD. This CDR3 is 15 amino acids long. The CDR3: CATSDPGANTGELFF. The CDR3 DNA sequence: TGTGCCACCAGTGACCCCGGAGCGAACACCGGGGAGCTGTTTTTT.

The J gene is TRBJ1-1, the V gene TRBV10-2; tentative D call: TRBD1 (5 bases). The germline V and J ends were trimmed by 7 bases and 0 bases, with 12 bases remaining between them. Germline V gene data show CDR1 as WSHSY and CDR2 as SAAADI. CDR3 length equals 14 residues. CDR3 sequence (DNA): TGCGCCAGCAAGGTTCGGGGGATGAACACTGAAGCTTTCTTT. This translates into CASKVRGMNTEAFF.